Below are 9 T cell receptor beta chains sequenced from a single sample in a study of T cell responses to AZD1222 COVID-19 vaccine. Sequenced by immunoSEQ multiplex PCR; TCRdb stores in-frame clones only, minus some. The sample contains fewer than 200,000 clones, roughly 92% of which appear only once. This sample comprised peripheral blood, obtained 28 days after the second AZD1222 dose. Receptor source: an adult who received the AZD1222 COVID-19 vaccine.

CDR3: CASSRQGDQPQHF. The CDR3 DNA reads TGTGCCAGCAGCCGGCAGGGCGATCAGCCCCAGCATTTT. The chain uses TRBV9 and TRBJ1-5; a possible D gene is TRBD1 (5 bases). V lost 4 bases, J lost 5 bases, and 10 bases lay in between. In germline, CDR1 is SGDLS, CDR2 YYNGEE. The CDR3 has 13 amino acids. The full variable domain, in which reference TRBV9 and TRBJ1-5 provide the parts outside the CDR3, is DSGVTQTPKHLITATGQRVTLRCSPRSGDLSVYWYQQSLDQGLQFLIQYYNGEERAKGNILERFSAQQFPDLHSELNLSSLELGDSALYFCASSRQGDQPQHFGDGTRLSIL.

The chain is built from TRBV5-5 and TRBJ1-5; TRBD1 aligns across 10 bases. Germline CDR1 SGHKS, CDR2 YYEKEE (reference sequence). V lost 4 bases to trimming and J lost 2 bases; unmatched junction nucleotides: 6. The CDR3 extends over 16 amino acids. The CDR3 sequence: CASSRTGTGGNQPQHF. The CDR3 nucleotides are TGTGCCAGCAGCAGAACCGGGACAGGGGGCAATCAGCCCCAGCATTTT.

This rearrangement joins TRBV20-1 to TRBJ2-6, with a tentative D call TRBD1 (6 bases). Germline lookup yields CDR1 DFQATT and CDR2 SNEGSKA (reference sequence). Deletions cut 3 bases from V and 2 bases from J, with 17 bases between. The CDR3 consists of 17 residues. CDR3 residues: CSASPDSTFPGANVLTF. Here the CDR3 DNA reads TGCAGTGCTAGTCCGGACAGTACCTTCCCTGGGGCCAACGTCCTGACTTTC.

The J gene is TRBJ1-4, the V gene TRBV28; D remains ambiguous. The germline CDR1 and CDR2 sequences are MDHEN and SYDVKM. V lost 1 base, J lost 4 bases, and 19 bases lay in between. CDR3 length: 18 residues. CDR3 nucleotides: TGTGCCAGCAGTTTATTTGCGCGAGCAGACAAAGATAATGAAAAACTGTTTTTT. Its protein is CASSLFARADKDNEKLFF.

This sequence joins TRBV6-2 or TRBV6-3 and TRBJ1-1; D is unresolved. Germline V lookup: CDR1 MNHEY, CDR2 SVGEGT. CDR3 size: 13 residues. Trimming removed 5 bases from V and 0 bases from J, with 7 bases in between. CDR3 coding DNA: TGTGCCAGCAGTACAGCTATGAACACTGAAGCTTTCTTT. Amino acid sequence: CASSTAMNTEAFF.

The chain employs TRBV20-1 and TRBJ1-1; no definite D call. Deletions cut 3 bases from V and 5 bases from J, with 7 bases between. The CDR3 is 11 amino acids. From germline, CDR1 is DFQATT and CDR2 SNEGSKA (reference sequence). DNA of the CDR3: TGCAGTGCTAGCAGGAGGACTGAAGCTTTCTTT. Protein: CSASRRTEAFF.

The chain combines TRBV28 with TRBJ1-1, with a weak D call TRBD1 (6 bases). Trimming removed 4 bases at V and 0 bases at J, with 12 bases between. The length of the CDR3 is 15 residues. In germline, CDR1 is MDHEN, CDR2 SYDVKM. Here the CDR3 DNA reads TGTGCCAGCAGTTGGGGACACGGGGTGAACACTGAAGCTTTCTTT. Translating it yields CASSWGHGVNTEAFF.

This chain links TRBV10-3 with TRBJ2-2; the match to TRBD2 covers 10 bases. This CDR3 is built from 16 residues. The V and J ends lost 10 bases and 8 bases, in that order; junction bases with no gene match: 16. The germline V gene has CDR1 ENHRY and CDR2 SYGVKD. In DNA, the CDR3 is TGTGCCACCGCGAAACCACTAGCGGGAACAATAGGGGAGCTGTTTTTT. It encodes CATAKPLAGTIGELFF.

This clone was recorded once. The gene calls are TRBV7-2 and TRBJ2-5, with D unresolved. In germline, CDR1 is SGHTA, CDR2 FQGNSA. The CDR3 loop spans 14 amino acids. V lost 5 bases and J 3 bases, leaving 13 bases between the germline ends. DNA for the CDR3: TGTGCCAGCAGCCATTCCGGCCCTAAAGAGACCCAGTACTTC. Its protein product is CASSHSGPKETQYF.